These 5 T cell receptor beta chains share one sample of origin, sequenced in a study of circulating and synovial CD4+ cells in juvenile arthritis. Data came from immunoSEQ multiplex PCR; TCRdb stores just in-frame clones and leaves some out. The sample consists of about 32,000 clones, 90% to 95% of them appearing once. The sequenced sample was CD4+ T cells from blood. The receptors come from a human donor with juvenile idiopathic arthritis.

The CDR3 nucleotides read TGTGCCAGCAGCTCCCGCTCTGGCCCCTACGAGCAGTACTTC. Protein sequence: CASSSRSGPYEQYF. The rearrangement joins TRBV7-2 to TRBJ2-7; D remains ambiguous. CDR3 length: 14 amino acids. Germline assignment: CDR1 SGHTA and CDR2 FQGNSA. V shed 4 bases and J shed 2 bases, with 12 bases lying between them.

Here the CDR3 reads CASSQNVQGAFQPQHF. The CDR3 DNA follows: TGTGCCAGCAGCCAAAACGTCCAGGGGGCATTTCAGCCCCAGCATTTT. The chain combines TRBV4-2 with TRBJ1-5; TRBD1 matches at 8 bases. The CDR3 spans 16 residues. The ends lost 2 bases at V and 6 bases at J; junction bases unmatched: 9. Germline loops: CDR1 LGHNA, CDR2 YNFKEQ.

This chain connects TRBV23-1 to TRBJ2-5; no firm D call. TRBV23-1 is known as an ORF, though its function is uncertain. The V gene lost 3 bases and the J gene lost 5 bases, with 10 bases spanning the gap. The CDR3 is 13 residues long. The CDR3 DNA sequence: TGCGCCAGCAGTCACAGTCTTTTGGAGACCCAGTACTTC. This translates into CASSHSLLETQYF.

The chain recombines TRBV15 with TRBJ2-7; D is uncertain. The germline V gene encodes CDR1 LNHNV and CDR2 YYDKDF (reference sequence). There are 15 residues in the CDR3. Trimming removed 3 bases at V and 1 base at J, with 13 bases between. The CDR3 spells CATSSDTIGSYEQYF. The CDR3 nucleotides are TGTGCCACCAGCAGTGACACCATCGGTTCCTACGAGCAGTACTTC.

The V and J genes are TRBV6-1 and TRBJ1-1; no reliable D call. This CDR3 region has 11 residues. V shed 6 bases and J shed 5 bases, with 7 bases lying between them. Germline CDR1 and CDR2: MNHNS and SASEGT. The CDR3 DNA is TGTGCCAGCAGCCGGGGAACTGAAGCTTTCTTT. Protein sequence: CASSRGTEAFF.